The 30 T cell receptor beta chains given below trace back to one sample, sequenced in a study of T cell repertoires in cytomegalovirus infection. TCRdb reanalysed the reads using MiXCR and keeps one entry per CDR3 protein. The top ten clones hold 7% to 9% of a sample with some 600,000 distinct CDR3 sequences, less than 25% of them seen once. The sequencing input was CD8+ T cells from PBMCs. The source of these receptors is a human donor in good health (CMV status not recorded). Some clones in this sample may be carry-over from other donors' samples.

V and J are TRBV7-9 and TRBJ2-7, with D unresolved. The V and J ends lost 5 bases and 7 bases respectively, with 12 bases between them. Germline V gives CDR1 SEHNR, CDR2 FQNEAQ (reference sequence). CDR3 length: 12 amino acids. The CDR3 coding sequence is TGTGCCAGCAGCCCCTTGGTGAGTGAGCAGTACGTC. Its protein is CASSPLVSEQYV.

This clonotype showed up just a few times. The rearrangement joins TRBV11-2 to TRBJ1-1; D is ambiguous. The CDR3 covers 9 residues. The V gene's germline CDR1 is SGHAT and CDR2 FQNNGV. The V end was cut by 5 bases, the J end by 9 bases, with 4 bases between. The CDR3 loop reads CASSPQAFF. In DNA, the CDR3 is TGTGCCAGCAGCCCCCAAGCTTTCTTT.

There are many counts of this clonotype. The chain carries TRBV7-9 and TRBJ1-1; TRBD1 matches 8 bases. V was clipped by 4 bases and J by 6 bases; unmatched bases: 7. CDR3 length equals 14 residues. Germline V gene sequence: CDR1 SEHNR, CDR2 FQNEAQ (reference sequence). The chain's CDR3 is CASSSSDREAEAFF. The CDR3 DNA sequence: TGTGCCAGCAGCTCCTCGGACAGGGAGGCTGAAGCTTTCTTT. The full variable domain, its missing parts supplied by reference TRBV7-9 and TRBJ1-1, is DTGVSQNPRHKITKRGQNVTFRCDPISEHNRLYWYRQTLGQGPEFLTYFQNEAQLEKSRLLSDRFSAERPKGSFSTLEIQRTEQGDSAMYLCASSSSDREAEAFFGQGTRLTVV.

The chain is built from TRBV20-1 and TRBJ2-1; 10 bases agree with TRBD1. CDR3 length: 11 amino acids. Germline V gives CDR1 DFQATT, CDR2 SNEGSKA (reference sequence). V was pared by 7 bases and J by 6 bases, with 0 bases of the junction left unmatched. The CDR3: CSGDRGNEQFF. In DNA form, the CDR3 reads TGCAGTGGGGACAGGGGCAATGAGCAGTTCTTC.

This clonotype has only a few counts. This rearrangement joins TRBV4-1 to TRBJ1-5; perhaps TRBD1 as D (6 bases). Deletions cut 4 bases from V and 2 bases from J, with 12 bases between. The CDR3 sequence is 15 residues long. Germline V lookup: CDR1 MGHRA, CDR2 YSYEKL. CDR3 in amino acids: CASSPSGTRNQPQHF. The CDR3 bases are TGCGCCAGCAGCCCATCCGGGACACGCAATCAGCCCCAGCATTTT.

In DNA form, the CDR3 reads TGTGCCAGCAGCACGGGGACAGGACGATACGAGCAGTACGTC. Encoded protein: CASSTGTGRYEQYV. The V call is TRBV7-6, the J call TRBJ2-7; TRBD1 agrees at 8 bases. V shed 5 bases and J 4 bases; nucleotides not matched to a gene: 7. The germline CDR1 and CDR2 sequences are SGHVS and FNYEAQ. This CDR3 region has 14 residues.

This clonotype appeared a few times. This rearrangement joins TRBV25-1 to TRBJ1-6, with TRBD1 as a possible D gene (5 bases). CDR1 and CDR2 from the germline V gene are MGHDK and SYGVNS. V was clipped by 6 bases and J by 9 bases, with 9 bases between them. CDR3 length equals 12 residues. In DNA form, the CDR3 reads TGTGCCAGCAGCCAGGGTCCTTCACCCCTCCACTTT. Translation: CASSQGPSPLHF.

The sample holds many counts of this clonotype. The genes are TRBV6-5 and TRBJ1-1, with TRBD1 matching 9 bases. In germline, CDR1 is MNHEY, CDR2 SVGAGI. The V gene end was trimmed by 2 bases and the J gene end by 5 bases; junction bases not matched to a gene: 3. CDR3 length: 14 amino acids. CDR3 amino acids: CASSYNRGQTEAFF. In nucleotides, the CDR3 is TGTGCCAGCAGTTACAACAGGGGGCAAACTGAAGCTTTCTTT.

The chain links TRBV6-2 or TRBV6-3 to TRBJ2-2; D is uncertain. The CDR3 loop spans 16 amino acids. V lost 4 bases and J lost 1, with 13 bases in between. Germline V gives CDR1 MNHEY, CDR2 SVGEGT. For the CDR3, the DNA is TGTGCCAGCAGTTTTGGGGTGTTGGGGAACACCGGGGAGCTGTTTTTT. Translation: CASSFGVLGNTGELFF.

The V and J genes are TRBV19 and TRBJ2-1; the D is unclear. The V end lost 7 bases, the J end lost 5 bases, and 12 bases lay between the germline ends. The CDR3 consists of 13 residues. Per the germline V gene, CDR1 is LNHDA and CDR2 is SQIVND (reference sequence). In DNA form, the CDR3 reads TGTGCCAGTATAGGTTTGTCCCACAATGAGCAGTTCTTC. Encoded protein: CASIGLSHNEQFF.

For this clonotype: A much larger clone sits a single nucleotide away, making a read error possible. The J gene is TRBJ1-3, the V gene TRBV6-1; perhaps TRBD1 as D (6 bases). The CDR3 runs 16 residues. Per the germline V gene, CDR1 is MNHNS and CDR2 is SASEGT. Trimming removed 2 bases from V and 0 bases from J, with 11 bases in between. The CDR3 DNA is TGTGCCAGCAGTGAATACGGACAGTGCTCTGGAAACACCATATATTTT. It yields the protein CASSEYGQCSGNTIYF.

V gene TRBV7-6 combines with J gene TRBJ1-5; no firm D call. V was pared by 1 base and J by 7 bases, with 14 bases between. The CDR3 totals 15 residues. CDR1 SGHVS and CDR2 FNYEAQ come from the germline V gene. CDR3 coding DNA: TGTGCCAGCAGCTTAGTAATGTACGATGAACAGCCCCAGCATTTT. This sequence encodes CASSLVMYDEQPQHF. The full variable domain, its missing parts supplied by reference TRBV7-6 and TRBJ1-5, is GAGVSQSPRYKVTKRGQDVALRCDPISGHVSLYWYRQALGQGPEFLTYFNYEAQQDKSGLPNDRFSAERPEGSISTLTIQRTEQRDSAMYRCASSLVMYDEQPQHFGDGTRLSIL.

There are a few counts of this clonotype. This chain links TRBV6-6 with TRBJ2-7; maybe TRBD2 (5 bases). The ends were cut back, 4 bases at V and 2 bases at J, with 9 bases in the middle. CDR3 size: 13 residues. Germline CDR1 MNHNY, CDR2 SVGAGI (reference sequence). The CDR3 is CASSFTGAYEQYF. Here the CDR3 DNA reads TGTGCCAGCAGTTTCACCGGGGCCTACGAGCAGTACTTC.

This clonotype was detected a few times. The rearrangement links TRBV29-1 to TRBJ2-5, with D perhaps matching TRBD1 or TRBD2 (5 bases each). This CDR3 comprises 16 residues. Between the trimmed V and J ends, which lost 0 bases and 1 base, there was a span of 15 bases. The germline CDR1 and CDR2 sequences are SQVTM and ANQGSEA. The CDR3 nucleotides read TGCAGCGTTGAAGACTTCATCGGGGCAGTCCAAGAGACCCAGTACTTC. Its translation is CSVEDFIGAVQETQYF.

This clonotype has ten or more counts. J is TRBJ2-5 and V is TRBV7-6, with 7 bases matching TRBD2. Trimming at V came to 5 bases and at J to 1 base, leaving 13 bases not matched to a gene. Germline CDR1 SGHVS, CDR2 FNYEAQ. The CDR3 covers 17 residues. CDR3 bases: TGTGCCAGCAGCCCGAGACTAGCCGCTATTCTCCAAGAGACCCAGTACTTC. Its protein is CASSPRLAAILQETQYF. The entire variable domain, with the rest obtained from reference TRBV7-6 and TRBJ2-5, is as follows: GAGVSQSPRYKVTKRGQDVALRCDPISGHVSLYWYRQALGQGPEFLTYFNYEAQQDKSGLPNDRFSAERPEGSISTLTIQRTEQRDSAMYRCASSPRLAAILQETQYFGPGTRLLVL.

As to this clonotype: A read error is possible here, since a much larger clone lies one base away. In DNA form, the CDR3 reads TGTGCCAACAGTTTCGGGTCCTACGAGCAGTACTTC. Amino acid sequence: CANSFGSYEQYF. This chain joins TRBV12-3 or TRBV12-4 and TRBJ2-7, with D unclear. This CDR3 spans 12 amino acids.

The table lists this clonotype with a few counts. The chain is built from TRBV5-4 and TRBJ2-3; 7 positions agree with TRBD1. J was trimmed by 3 bases and V by 2 bases; bases with no gene match: 6. The CDR3 is made up of 15 amino acids. The germline gives CDR1 SGHNT, CDR2 YYREEE (reference sequence). CDR3: CASSFDRVWTDTQYF. The CDR3 coding sequence is TGTGCCAGCAGCTTCGACAGGGTTTGGACAGATACGCAGTATTTT.

Only a few counts were recorded for this clonotype. The chain is built from TRBV27 and TRBJ2-5, with 7 nucleotides matching TRBD1. Germline CDR1 reads MNHEY; CDR2 reads SMNVEV (reference sequence). V trimming: 5 bases; J trimming: 0 bases; junction bases outside the gene matches: 6. The CDR3 is 15 amino acids. The CDR3 region has the DNA TGTGCCAGCAGTCCAAAGGACAGGTACCAAGAGACCCAGTACTTC. This gives the protein CASSPKDRYQETQYF.

The J gene is TRBJ2-5, the V gene TRBV5-4; D could derive from TRBD1 or TRBD2 (6 bases each). The CDR3 has 13 residues. The V end was cut by 5 bases, the J end by 5 bases, with 13 bases between. Germline CDR1 and CDR2: SGHNT and YYREEE (reference sequence). The CDR3 region is CASRIPGAETQYF. The DNA of the CDR3 is TGTGCCAGCAGGATCCCGGGGGCGGAGACCCAGTACTTC.

This clonotype was seen more than once but under ten times. CDR3 in DNA: TGCAGCGCTGAGCGGGGGGGCGTCAATGAGCAGTTCTTC. This gives the protein CSAERGGVNEQFF. This chain links TRBV29-1 with TRBJ2-1; TRBD2 aligns across 10 bases. Unmatched junction bases numbered 6, after V lost 7 bases and J lost 6 bases. The CDR3 loop spans 13 amino acids. Germline-derived CDR1 and CDR2 are SQVTM and ANQGSEA.

This clonotype was picked up many times. The chain links TRBV29-1 to TRBJ2-7; 10 positions agree with TRBD1. The CDR3 length is 15 residues. Germline trimming cut 0 bases from V and 6 bases from J; bases unmatched to any gene: 8. Germline CDR1 and CDR2: SQVTM and ANQGSEA. CDR3 DNA: TGCAGCGTTGAAGATCGGGGGACAGGGGAGCGCGAGCAGTACTTC. Protein: CSVEDRGTGEREQYF.

This clonotype has a handful of counts. This chain joins TRBV5-6 and TRBJ2-5; 10 bases map to TRBD2. The CDR3 is 15 residues long. The V segment lost 0 bases and the J segment 7 bases; nucleotides outside the gene matches: 6. The germline gives CDR1 SGHDT, CDR2 YYEEEE. The chain's CDR3 is CASSLASGGLGTQYF. The CDR3 DNA reads TGTGCCAGCAGCTTGGCTAGCGGGGGTCTTGGGACCCAGTACTTC.

On this clonotype: This likely comes from a read error, as the CDR3 has no conserved phenylalanine or tryptophan at its end. V usage is TRBV20-1 and J usage is TRBJ2-7, with 7 bases that match TRBD1. Germline V gene sequence: CDR1 DFQATT, CDR2 SNEGSKA (reference sequence). CDR3 length: 13 residues. After removal of 8 bases from V and 0 bases from J, the junction contained 7 bases not matched to a gene. The CDR3 is CSPLDRSSYEQYS. The CDR3 region has the DNA TGCAGTCCCTTGGACAGGTCCTCCTACGAGCAGTACTCC.

This clonotype was recorded a few times. The chain uses TRBV6-2 or TRBV6-3 and TRBJ1-1; D perhaps matches TRBD1 (5 bases). V was cut by 8 bases and J by 4 bases, with 8 bases left in between. This CDR3 is built from 11 residues. CDR1 MNHEY and CDR2 SVGEGT come from the germline V gene. The CDR3 reads CASQGPTEAFF. The CDR3, as DNA: TGTGCCAGCCAGGGTCCCACTGAAGCTTTCTTT.

The J gene is TRBJ2-1, the V gene TRBV6-5; no firm D call. V gave up 0 bases and J gave up 7 bases, with 16 bases separating them. Germline V gene sequence: CDR1 MNHEY, CDR2 SVGAGI. The length of the CDR3 is 16 residues. The CDR3 sequence is CASSYSKVGMVNEQFF. CDR3 in DNA: TGTGCCAGCAGTTACTCGAAAGTTGGGATGGTAAATGAGCAGTTCTTC.

The table lists this clonotype with many counts. The chain links TRBV28 to TRBJ2-1; D possibly corresponds to TRBD1 (5 bases). The germline V and J ends were trimmed by 8 bases and 6 bases, with 14 bases remaining between them. The CDR3 is 13 amino acids. CDR1 and CDR2 from the germline V gene are MDHEN and SYDVKM. The CDR3 spells CASDAWQGNEQFF. The CDR3 DNA reads TGTGCCAGCGACGCGTGGCAGGGCAATGAGCAGTTCTTC.

CDR3 region: CASSIGTSDHEQYF. The CDR3 DNA reads TGTGCCAGTAGTATAGGGACATCGGACCACGAGCAGTACTTC. The chain links TRBV19 to TRBJ2-7; tentatively, D is TRBD1 (5 bases). Between the trimmed V and J ends, which lost 1 base and 5 bases, there was a span of 12 bases. Germline V gives CDR1 LNHDA, CDR2 SQIVND (reference sequence). The CDR3 sequence is 14 residues long.

The chain combines TRBV15 with TRBJ1-6; D call uncertain. There are 12 residues in the CDR3. Germline V gene sequence: CDR1 LNHNV, CDR2 YYDKDF (reference sequence). With 0 bases removed from V and 10 bases from J, the gap between germline ends came to 4 bases. The CDR3 bases are TGTGCCACCAGCAGAGACGGGTCACCCCTCCACTTT. This codes for CATSRDGSPLHF.

This clonotype appeared many times. This chain joins TRBV12-3 or TRBV12-4 and TRBJ2-3; the D is unclear. Trimming removed 6 bases from V and 5 bases from J, with 15 bases in between. This CDR3 has 14 amino acids. In DNA form, the CDR3 reads TGTGCCAGCAGCCCGCCTGGACGTCTAGATACGCAGTATTTT. It is translated as CASSPPGRLDTQYF.

The genes are TRBV28 and TRBJ2-2; TRBD1 might be the D (6 bases). Germline CDR1 and CDR2: MDHEN and SYDVKM. V dropped 5 bases and J dropped 0 bases, with 13 bases sitting between them. This CDR3 spans 16 amino acids. The CDR3 is CASSQHRATNTGELFF. The CDR3 nucleotides are TGTGCCAGCAGTCAACACAGGGCGACGAACACCGGGGAGCTGTTTTTT.